The text below deals with one TCR beta chain. This sample was taken from a study of T cells in Graves' hyperthyroidism and ophthalmopathy. TCR beta CDR3 regions were amplified from RNA transcripts. During a first-round RT-PCR of the TCR CDR3, the HTBI primer set was used. TCRdb independently ran MiXCR on the multiplex PCR reads; one entry per CDR3 protein. Seen here are roughly 250,000 distinct CDR3 sequences, roughly 15% observed once, and the top ten hold about 14%. The CDR3 contains 13 residues. V lost 5 bases and J lost 10, with 17 bases in between. Germline V gives CDR1 MDHEN, CDR2 SYDVKM. In making diagnoses, clinical symptoms, serum thyroxine and TRAb, thyroid ultrasound and orbital computed tomography were all used. It was 8 to 10 ml of fresh peripheral blood that supplied the PBMCs.

This rearrangement joins TRBV28 to TRBJ1-2; possible D gene TRBD1, 5 bases. Sequences were obtained from blood. The sequence was collected from a woman aged 40-49 years with Graves' hyperthyroidism that later progressed to Graves' ophthalmopathy. The CDR3 spells CASSRALRENYTF. The CDR3 nucleotides read TGTGCCAGCAGTCGAGCTCTCAGGGAAAACTACACCTTC.